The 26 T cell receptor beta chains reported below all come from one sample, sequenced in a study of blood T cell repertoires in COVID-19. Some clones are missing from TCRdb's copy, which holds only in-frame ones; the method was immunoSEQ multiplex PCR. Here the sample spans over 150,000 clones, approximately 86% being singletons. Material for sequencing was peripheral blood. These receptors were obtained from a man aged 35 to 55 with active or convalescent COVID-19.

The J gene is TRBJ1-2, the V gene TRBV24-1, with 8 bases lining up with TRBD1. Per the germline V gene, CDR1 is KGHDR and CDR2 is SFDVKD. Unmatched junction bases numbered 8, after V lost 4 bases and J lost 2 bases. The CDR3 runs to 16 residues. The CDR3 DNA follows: TGTGCCACCAGTGAACGGACAGGGAGGGGAAACTATGGCTACACCTTC. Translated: CATSERTGRGNYGYTF.

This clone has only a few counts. CDR3 DNA sequence: TGTGCCAGCAGCTCTACAGGGGGGCGAGATCAGCCCCAGCATTTT. It codes for CASSSTGGRDQPQHF. The genes are TRBV5-5 and TRBJ1-5; 8 bases map to TRBD1. Germline-derived CDR1 and CDR2 are SGHKS and YYEKEE (reference sequence). The CDR3 consists of 15 residues. V shed 3 bases and J 5 bases; nucleotides not matched to a gene: 7.

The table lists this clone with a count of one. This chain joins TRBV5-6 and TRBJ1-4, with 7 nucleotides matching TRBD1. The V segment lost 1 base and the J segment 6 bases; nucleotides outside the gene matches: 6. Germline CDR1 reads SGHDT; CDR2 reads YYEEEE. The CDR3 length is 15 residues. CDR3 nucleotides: TGTGCCAGCAGCTTGTTTGACAGGGCATATGAAAAACTGTTTTTT. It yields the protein CASSLFDRAYEKLFF.

The CDR3 nucleotides are TGTGCCAGTACCAAACGGGGGGCGTCTGTAGAGACCCAGTACTTC. Its protein is CASTKRGASVETQYF. This chain connects TRBV19 to TRBJ2-5, with a possible D match to TRBD2 (7 bases). The germline V gene has CDR1 LNHDA and CDR2 SQIVND (reference sequence). CDR3 length equals 15 residues. V lost 7 bases and J 4 bases, leaving 19 bases between the germline ends. The complete variable domain, with remaining parts taken from reference TRBV19 and TRBJ2-5, reads DGGITQSPKYLFRKEGQNVTLSCEQNLNHDAMYWYRQDPGQGLRLIYYSQIVNDFQKGDIAEGYSVSREKKESFPLTVTSAQKNPTAFYLCASTKRGASVETQYFGPGTRLLVL.

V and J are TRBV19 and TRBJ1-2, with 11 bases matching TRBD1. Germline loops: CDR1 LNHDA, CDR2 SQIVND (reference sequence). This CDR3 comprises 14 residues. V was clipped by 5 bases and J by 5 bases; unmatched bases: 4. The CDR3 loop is CASSEGQGVYGYTF. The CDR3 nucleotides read TGTGCCAGTAGTGAGGGACAGGGGGTATATGGCTACACCTTC.

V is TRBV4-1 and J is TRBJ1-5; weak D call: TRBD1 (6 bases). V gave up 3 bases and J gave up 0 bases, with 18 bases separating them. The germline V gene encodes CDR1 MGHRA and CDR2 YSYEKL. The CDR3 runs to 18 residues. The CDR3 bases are TGCGCCAGCAGCCAGAAACCGGACAGCGATTATAGCAATCAGCCCCAGCATTTT. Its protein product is CASSQKPDSDYSNQPQHF.

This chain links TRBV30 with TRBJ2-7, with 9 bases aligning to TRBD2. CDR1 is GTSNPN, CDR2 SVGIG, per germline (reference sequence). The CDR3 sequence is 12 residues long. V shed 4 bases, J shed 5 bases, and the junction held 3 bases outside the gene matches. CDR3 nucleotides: TGTGCCTGGATGCGGGGGGGCGACGAGCAGTACTTC. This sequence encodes CAWMRGGDEQYF.

The CDR3 is CAWSRTSGTRYEQYF. CDR3 DNA: TGTGCCTGGTCCCGGACTAGCGGGACCCGCTACGAGCAGTACTTC. The J gene is TRBJ2-7, the V gene TRBV30; 12 positions agree with TRBD2. Germline V gives CDR1 GTSNPN, CDR2 SVGIG (reference sequence). The length of the CDR3 is 15 residues. The trim removed 5 bases at V and 3 bases at J, leaving 8 bases unmatched.

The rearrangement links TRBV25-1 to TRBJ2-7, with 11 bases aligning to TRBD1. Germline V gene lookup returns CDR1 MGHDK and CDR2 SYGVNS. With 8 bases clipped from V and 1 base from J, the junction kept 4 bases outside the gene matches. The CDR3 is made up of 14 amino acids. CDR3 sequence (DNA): TGTGCCAGCGGGGGGACAGGGGGATCCTACGAGCAGTACTTC. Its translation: CASGGTGGSYEQYF.

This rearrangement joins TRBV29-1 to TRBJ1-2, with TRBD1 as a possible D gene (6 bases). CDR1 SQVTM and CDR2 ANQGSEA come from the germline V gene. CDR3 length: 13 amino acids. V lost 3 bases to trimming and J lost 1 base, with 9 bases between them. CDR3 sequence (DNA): TGCAGCGTTGAGGGGACAATTAACTATGGCTACACCTTC. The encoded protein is CSVEGTINYGYTF.

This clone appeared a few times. The CDR3 loop is CAWGQGWDQPQHF. The CDR3 DNA is TGTGCCTGGGGACAGGGTTGGGATCAGCCCCAGCATTTT. The gene calls are TRBV30 and TRBJ1-5; 8 bases are shared with TRBD1. The CDR3 loop spans 13 amino acids. J lost 5 bases, V lost 5 bases, and 5 bases had no gene match. Germline lookup yields CDR1 GTSNPN and CDR2 SVGIG (reference sequence).

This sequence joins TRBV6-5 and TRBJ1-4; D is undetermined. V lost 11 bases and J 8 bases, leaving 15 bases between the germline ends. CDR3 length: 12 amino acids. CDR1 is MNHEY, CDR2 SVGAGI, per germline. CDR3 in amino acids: CAVRRVDEKLFF. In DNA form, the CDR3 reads TGTGCCGTCCGACGGGTAGACGAAAAACTGTTTTTT.

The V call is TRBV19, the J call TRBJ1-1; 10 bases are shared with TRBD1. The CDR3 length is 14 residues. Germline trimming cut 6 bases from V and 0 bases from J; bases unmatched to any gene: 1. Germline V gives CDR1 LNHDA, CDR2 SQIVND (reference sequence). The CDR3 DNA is TGTGCCAGTAGGGGACAGGGGATGAACACTGAAGCTTTCTTT. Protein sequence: CASRGQGMNTEAFF.

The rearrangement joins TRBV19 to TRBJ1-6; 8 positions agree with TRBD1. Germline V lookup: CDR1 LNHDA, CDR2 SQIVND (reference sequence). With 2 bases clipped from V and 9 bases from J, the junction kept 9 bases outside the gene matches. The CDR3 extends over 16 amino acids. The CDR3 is CASSIMGQVFGSPLHF. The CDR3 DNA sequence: TGTGCCAGTAGTATAATGGGACAGGTGTTTGGTTCACCCCTCCACTTT.

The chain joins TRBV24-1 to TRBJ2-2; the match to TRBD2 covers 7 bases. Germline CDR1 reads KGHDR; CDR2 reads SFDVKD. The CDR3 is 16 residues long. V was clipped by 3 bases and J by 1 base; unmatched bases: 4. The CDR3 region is CATSDPASGNTGELFF. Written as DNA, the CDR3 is TGTGCCACCAGTGATCCCGCTAGCGGGAACACCGGGGAGCTGTTTTTT.

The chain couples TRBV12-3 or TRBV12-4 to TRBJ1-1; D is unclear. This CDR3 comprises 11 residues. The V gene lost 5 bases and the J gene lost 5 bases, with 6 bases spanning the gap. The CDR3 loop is CASSIRTEAFF. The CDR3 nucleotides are TGTGCCAGCAGTATCAGGACTGAAGCTTTCTTT.

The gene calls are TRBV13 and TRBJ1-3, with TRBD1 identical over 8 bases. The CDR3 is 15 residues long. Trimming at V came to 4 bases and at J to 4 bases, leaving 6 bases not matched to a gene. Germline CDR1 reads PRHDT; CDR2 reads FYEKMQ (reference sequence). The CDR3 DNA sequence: TGTGCCAGCAGCTCGGACAGGGTACTAGGAAACACCATATATTTT. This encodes CASSSDRVLGNTIYF.

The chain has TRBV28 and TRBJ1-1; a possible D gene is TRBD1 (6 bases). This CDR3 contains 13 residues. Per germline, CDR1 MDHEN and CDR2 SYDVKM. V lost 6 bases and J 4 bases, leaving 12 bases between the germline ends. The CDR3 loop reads CASRRRGGTEAFF. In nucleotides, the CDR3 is TGTGCCAGCAGGAGGAGGGGGGGCACTGAAGCTTTCTTT.

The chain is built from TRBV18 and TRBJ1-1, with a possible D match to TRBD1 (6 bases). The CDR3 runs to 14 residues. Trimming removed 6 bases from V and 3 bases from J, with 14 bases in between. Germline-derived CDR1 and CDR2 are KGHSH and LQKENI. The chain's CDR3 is CASSPPGGHTEAFF. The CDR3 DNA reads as TGTGCCAGCTCCCCTCCGGGGGGGCACACTGAAGCTTTCTTT.

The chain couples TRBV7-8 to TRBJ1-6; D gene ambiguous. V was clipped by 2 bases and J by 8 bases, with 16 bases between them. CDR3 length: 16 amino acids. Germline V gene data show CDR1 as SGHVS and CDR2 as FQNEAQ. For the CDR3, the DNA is TGTGCCAGCAGCTTACTTTCCGGGAGGAACGATTCACCCCTCCACTTT. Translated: CASSLLSGRNDSPLHF.

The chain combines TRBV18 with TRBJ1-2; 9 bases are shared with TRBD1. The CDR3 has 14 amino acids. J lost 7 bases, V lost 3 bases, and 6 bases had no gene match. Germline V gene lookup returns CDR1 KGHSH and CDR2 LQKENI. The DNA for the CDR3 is TGTGCCAGCTCACCCCGGGACAGGGCAGGTGGCTACACCTTC. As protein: CASSPRDRAGGYTF.

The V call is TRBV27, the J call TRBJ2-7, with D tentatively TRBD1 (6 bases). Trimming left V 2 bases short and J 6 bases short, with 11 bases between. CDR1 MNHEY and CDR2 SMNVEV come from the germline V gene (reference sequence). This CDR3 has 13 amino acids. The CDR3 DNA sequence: TGTGCCAGCAGTTTAAGGGACAAAGCCGAGCAGTACTTC. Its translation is CASSLRDKAEQYF.

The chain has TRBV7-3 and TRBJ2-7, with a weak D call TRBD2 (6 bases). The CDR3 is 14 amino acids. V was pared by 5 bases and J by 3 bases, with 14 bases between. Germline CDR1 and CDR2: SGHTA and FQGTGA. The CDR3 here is CASSPGAGNYEQYF. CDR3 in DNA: TGTGCCAGCAGCCCCGGGGCGGGGAACTACGAGCAGTACTTC.

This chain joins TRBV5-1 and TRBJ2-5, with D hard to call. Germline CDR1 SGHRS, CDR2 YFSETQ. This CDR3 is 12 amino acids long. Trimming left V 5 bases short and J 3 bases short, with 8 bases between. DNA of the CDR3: TGCGCCAGCAGGGATGGAGAAGAGACCCAGTACTTC. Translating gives CASRDGEETQYF.

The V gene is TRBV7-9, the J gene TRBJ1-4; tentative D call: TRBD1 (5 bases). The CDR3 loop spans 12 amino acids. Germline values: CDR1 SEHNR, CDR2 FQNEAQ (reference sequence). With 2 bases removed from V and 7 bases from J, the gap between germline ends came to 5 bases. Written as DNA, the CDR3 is TGTGCCAGCAGCTTACAGGGTGAAAAACTGTTTTTT. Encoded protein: CASSLQGEKLFF. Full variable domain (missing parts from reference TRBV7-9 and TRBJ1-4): DTGVSQNPRHKITKRGQNVTFRCDPISEHNRLYWYRQTLGQGPEFLTYFQNEAQLEKSRLLSDRFSAERPKGSFSTLEIQRTEQGDSAMYLCASSLQGEKLFFGSGTQLSVL.

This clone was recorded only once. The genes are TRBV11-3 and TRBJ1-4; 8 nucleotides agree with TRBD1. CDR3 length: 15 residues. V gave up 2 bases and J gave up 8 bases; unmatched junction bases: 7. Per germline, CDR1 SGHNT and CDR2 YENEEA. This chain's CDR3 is CASSLTGTGWEKLFF. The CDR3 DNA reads TGTGCCAGCAGCTTAACCGGGACAGGATGGGAAAAACTGTTTTTT.